The entry that follows covers one TCR beta chain sequence. Trimming took off 2 bases at V and 6 bases at J, with 11 bases between the two ends. The CDR3 contains 14 residues. Germline values: CDR1 LGHDT, CDR2 YNNKEL (reference sequence). TCRdb processed the RT-PCR reads anew with MiXCR; each CDR3 protein has one entry. The data contain 650,000 to 800,000 distinct CDR3 sequences, 11% to 15% of them seen just once; the ten biggest clones take up around 3.3%. V is TRBV3-1 and J is TRBJ1-5; D remains ambiguous. The sequencing sample was made of memory CD4+ T cells from blood. This clonotype originated in a female donor in good health, serving as a healthy control. CDR3 amino acids: CASSQSELSQPQHF. Here the CDR3 DNA reads TGTGCCAGCAGCCAATCCGAGTTGTCTCAGCCCCAGCATTTT.